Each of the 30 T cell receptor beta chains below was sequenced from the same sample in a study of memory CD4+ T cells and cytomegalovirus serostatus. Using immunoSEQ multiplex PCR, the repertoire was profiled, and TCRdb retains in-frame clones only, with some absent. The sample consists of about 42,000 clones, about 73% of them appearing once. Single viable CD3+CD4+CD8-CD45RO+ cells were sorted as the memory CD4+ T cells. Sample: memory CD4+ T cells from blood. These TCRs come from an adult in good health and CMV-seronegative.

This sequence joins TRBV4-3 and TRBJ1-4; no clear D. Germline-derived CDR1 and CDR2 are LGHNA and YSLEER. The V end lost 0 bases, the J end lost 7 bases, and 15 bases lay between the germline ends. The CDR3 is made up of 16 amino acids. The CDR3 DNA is TGCGCCAGCAGCCAAGATCGTTCCGGGAGGCTTGAAAAACTGTTTTTT. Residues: CASSQDRSGRLEKLFF.

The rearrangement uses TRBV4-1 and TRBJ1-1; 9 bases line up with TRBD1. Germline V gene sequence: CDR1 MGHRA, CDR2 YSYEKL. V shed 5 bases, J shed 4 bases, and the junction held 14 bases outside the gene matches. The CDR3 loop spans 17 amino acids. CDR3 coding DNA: TGCGCCAGCAGCACCCTCATAGGGAGGGACAGGGCCACTGAAGCTTTCTTT. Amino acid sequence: CASSTLIGRDRATEAFF.

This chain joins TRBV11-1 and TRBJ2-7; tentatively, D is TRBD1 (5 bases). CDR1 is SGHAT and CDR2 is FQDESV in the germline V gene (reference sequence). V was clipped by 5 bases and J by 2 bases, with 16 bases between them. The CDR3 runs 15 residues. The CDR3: CASSPSPVDTYEQYF. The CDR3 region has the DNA TGTGCCAGCAGCCCCTCTCCCGTGGACACCTACGAGCAGTACTTC.

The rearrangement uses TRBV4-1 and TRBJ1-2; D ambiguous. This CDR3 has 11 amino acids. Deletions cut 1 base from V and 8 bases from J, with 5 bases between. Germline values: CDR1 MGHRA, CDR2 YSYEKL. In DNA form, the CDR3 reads TGCGCCAGCAGCCAAGGGGAAGGCTACACCTTC. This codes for CASSQGEGYTF.

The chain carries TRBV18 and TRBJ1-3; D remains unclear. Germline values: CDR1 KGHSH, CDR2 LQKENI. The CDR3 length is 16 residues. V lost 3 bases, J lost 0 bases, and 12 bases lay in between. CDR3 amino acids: CASSPNYDYSGNTIYF. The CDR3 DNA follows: TGTGCCAGCTCACCCAATTACGATTACTCTGGAAACACCATATATTTT.

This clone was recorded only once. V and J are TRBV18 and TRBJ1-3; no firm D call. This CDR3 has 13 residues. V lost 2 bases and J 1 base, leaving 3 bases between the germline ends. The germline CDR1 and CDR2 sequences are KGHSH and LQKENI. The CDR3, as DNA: TGTGCCAGCTCACCAGGGTCTGGAAACACCATATATTTT. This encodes CASSPGSGNTIYF.

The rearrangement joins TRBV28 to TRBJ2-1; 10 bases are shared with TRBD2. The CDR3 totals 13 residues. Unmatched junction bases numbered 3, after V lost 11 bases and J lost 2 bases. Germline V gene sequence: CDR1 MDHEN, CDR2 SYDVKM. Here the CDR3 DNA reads TGTGCCTGGGGGACTAGCGCCTACAATGAGCAGTTCTTC. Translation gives CAWGTSAYNEQFF.

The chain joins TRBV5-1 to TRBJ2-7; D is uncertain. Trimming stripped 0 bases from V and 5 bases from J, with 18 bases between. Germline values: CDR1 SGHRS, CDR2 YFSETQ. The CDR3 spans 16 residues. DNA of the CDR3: TGCGCCAGCAGCTTGGATTACAGACGGTCTTCGAACGAGCAGTACTTC. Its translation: CASSLDYRRSSNEQYF.

DNA of the CDR3: TGTGCCAGCAGCGTAGGTGGGGGGACCGGGGAGCAGTTCTTC. Translated, it gives CASSVGGGTGEQFF. The genes are TRBV9 and TRBJ2-1; TRBD2 might be the D (6 bases). Trimming took 0 bases from V and 10 from J, leaving 14 bases between them. The CDR3 extends over 14 amino acids. Germline V lookup: CDR1 SGDLS, CDR2 YYNGEE. Supplemented by reference TRBV9 and TRBJ2-1, the full variable domain reads DSGVTQTPKHLITATGQRVTLRCSPRSGDLSVYWYQQSLDQGLQFLIQYYNGEERAKGNILERFSAQQFPDLHSELNLSSLELGDSALYFCASSVGGGTGEQFFGPGTRLTVL.

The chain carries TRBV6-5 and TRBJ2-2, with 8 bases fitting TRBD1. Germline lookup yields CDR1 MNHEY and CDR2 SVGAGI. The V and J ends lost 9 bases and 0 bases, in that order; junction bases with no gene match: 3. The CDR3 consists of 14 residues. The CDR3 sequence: CASLQGANTGELFF. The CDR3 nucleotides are TGTGCCAGTCTACAGGGGGCGAACACCGGGGAGCTGTTTTTT.

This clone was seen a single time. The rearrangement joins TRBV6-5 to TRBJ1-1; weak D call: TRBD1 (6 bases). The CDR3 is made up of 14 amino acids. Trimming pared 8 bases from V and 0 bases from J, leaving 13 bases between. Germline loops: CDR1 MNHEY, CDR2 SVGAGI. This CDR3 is CASGRRGMNTEAFF. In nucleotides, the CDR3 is TGTGCCAGCGGTCGCAGGGGAATGAACACTGAAGCTTTCTTT.

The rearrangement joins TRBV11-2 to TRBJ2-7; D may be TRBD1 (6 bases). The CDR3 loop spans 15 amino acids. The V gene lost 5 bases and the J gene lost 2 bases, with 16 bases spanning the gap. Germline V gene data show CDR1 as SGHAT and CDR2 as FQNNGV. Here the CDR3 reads CASSRTDSATYEQYF. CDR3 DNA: TGTGCCAGCAGCCGAACGGACAGTGCCACCTACGAGCAGTACTTC.

CDR3 coding DNA: TGTGCCAGCACCCTTAGAGAGGGGAAGGGCTATGGCTACACCTTC. It yields the protein CASTLREGKGYGYTF. The gene calls are TRBV13 and TRBJ1-2, with TRBD1 as a possible D gene (5 bases). The CDR3 loop spans 15 amino acids. The germline V gene has CDR1 PRHDT and CDR2 FYEKMQ (reference sequence). The V and J ends lost 7 bases and 4 bases respectively, with 19 bases between them. Drawing the rest from reference TRBV13 and TRBJ1-2, the complete variable domain is AAGVIQSPRHLIKEKRETATLKCYPIPRHDTVYWYQQGPGQDPQFLISFYEKMQSDKGSIPDRFSAQQFSDYHSELNMSSLELGDSALYFCASTLREGKGYGYTFGSGTRLTVV.

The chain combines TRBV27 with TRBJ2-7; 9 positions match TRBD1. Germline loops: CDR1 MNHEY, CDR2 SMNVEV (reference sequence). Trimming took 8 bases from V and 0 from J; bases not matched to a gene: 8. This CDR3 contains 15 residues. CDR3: CASRRQGVSSYEQYF. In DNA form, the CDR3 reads TGTGCCAGCCGCAGACAGGGGGTAAGCTCCTACGAGCAGTACTTC.

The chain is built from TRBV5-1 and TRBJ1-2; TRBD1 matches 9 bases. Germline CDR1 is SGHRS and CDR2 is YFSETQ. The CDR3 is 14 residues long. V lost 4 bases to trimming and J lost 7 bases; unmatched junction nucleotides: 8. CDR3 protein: CASSIMTGGIGYTF. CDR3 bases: TGCGCCAGCAGCATTATGACAGGGGGAATTGGCTACACCTTC.

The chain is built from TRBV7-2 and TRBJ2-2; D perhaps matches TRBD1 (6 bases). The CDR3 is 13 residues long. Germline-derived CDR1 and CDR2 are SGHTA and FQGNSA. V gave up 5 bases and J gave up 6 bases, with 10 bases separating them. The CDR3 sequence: CASSPRQAGELFF. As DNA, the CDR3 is TGTGCCAGCAGCCCCCGACAGGCCGGGGAGCTGTTTTTT.

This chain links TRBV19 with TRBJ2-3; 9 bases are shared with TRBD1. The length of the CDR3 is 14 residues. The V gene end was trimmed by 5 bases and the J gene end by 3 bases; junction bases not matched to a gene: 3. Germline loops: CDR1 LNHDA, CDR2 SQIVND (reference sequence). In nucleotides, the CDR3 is TGTGCCAGTAGTGTCGGACAGGGGACAGATACGCAGTATTTT. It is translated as CASSVGQGTDTQYF.

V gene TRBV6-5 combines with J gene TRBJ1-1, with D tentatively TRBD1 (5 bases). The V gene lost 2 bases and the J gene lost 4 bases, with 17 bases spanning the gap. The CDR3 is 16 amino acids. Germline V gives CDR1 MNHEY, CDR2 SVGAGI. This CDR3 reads CASSYEGPDMGTEAFF. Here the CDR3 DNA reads TGTGCCAGCAGTTACGAGGGACCAGATATGGGCACTGAAGCTTTCTTT.

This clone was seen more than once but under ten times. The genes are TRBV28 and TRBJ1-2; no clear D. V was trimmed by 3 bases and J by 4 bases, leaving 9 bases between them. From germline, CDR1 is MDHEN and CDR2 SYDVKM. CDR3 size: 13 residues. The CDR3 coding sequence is TGTGCCAGCAGTTTTGGCCGGGCCTATGGCTACACCTTC. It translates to CASSFGRAYGYTF.

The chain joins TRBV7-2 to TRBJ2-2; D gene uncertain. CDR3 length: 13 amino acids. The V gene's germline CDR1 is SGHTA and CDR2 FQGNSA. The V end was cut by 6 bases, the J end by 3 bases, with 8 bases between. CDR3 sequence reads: CASSFQHTGELFF. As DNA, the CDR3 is TGTGCCAGCAGTTTTCAGCACACCGGGGAGCTGTTTTTT.

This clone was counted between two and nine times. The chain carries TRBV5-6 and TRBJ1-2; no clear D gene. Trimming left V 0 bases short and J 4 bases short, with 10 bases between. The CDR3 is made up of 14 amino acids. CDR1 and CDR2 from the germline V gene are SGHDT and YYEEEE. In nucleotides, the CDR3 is TGTGCCAGCAGCTTGGGTCGACGGTTCTATGGCTACACCTTC. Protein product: CASSLGRRFYGYTF.

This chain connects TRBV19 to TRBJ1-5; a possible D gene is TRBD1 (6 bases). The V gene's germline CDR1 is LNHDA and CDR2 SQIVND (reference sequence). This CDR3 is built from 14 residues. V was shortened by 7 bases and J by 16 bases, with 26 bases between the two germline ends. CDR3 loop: CASTQGKSAPNQHF. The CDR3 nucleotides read TGTGCCAGTACCCAGGGGAAATCAGCCCCGAATCAACATTTT. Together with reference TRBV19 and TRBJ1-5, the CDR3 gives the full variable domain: DGGITQSPKYLFRKEGQNVTLSCEQNLNHDAMYWYRQDPGQGLRLIYYSQIVNDFQKGDIAEGYSVSREKKESFPLTVTSAQKNPTAFYLCASTQGKSAPNQHFGDGTRLSIL.

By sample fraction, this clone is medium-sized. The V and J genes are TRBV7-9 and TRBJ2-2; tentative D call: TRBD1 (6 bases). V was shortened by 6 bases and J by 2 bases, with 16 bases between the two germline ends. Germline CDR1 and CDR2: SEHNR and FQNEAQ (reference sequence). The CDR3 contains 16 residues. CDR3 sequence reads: CASRPRGTDNTGELFF. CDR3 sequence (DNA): TGTGCCAGCAGGCCGAGGGGGACCGATAACACCGGGGAGCTGTTTTTT.

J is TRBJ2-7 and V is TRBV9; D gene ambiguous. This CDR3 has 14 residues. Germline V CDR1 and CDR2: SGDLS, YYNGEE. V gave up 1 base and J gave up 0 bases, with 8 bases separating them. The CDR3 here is CASSVSPVSYEQYF. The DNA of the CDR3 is TGTGCCAGCAGCGTATCACCGGTCTCCTACGAGCAGTACTTC.

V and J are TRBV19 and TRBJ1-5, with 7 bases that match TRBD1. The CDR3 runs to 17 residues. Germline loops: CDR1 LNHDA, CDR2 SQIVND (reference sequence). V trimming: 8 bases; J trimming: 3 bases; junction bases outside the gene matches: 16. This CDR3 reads CASSKDGRGGFNQPQHF. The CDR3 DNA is TGTGCCAGTTCCAAAGACGGCAGGGGGGGATTCAATCAGCCCCAGCATTTT. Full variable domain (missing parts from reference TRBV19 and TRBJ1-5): DGGITQSPKYLFRKEGQNVTLSCEQNLNHDAMYWYRQDPGQGLRLIYYSQIVNDFQKGDIAEGYSVSREKKESFPLTVTSAQKNPTAFYLCASSKDGRGGFNQPQHFGDGTRLSIL.

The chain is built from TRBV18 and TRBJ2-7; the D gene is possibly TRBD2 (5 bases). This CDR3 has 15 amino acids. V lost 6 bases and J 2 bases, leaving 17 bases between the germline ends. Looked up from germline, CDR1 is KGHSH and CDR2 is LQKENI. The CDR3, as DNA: TGTGCCAGCTCTACGGCCGGACTCGGAACCTACGAGCAGTACTTC. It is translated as CASSTAGLGTYEQYF.

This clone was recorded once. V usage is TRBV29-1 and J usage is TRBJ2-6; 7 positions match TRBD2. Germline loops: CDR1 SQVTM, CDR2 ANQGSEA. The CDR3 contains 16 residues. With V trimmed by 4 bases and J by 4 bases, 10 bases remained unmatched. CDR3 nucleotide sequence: TGCAGCGTTGGTCACCAGGGAGGGAGCGGGGCCAACGTCCTGACTTTC. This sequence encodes CSVGHQGGSGANVLTF.

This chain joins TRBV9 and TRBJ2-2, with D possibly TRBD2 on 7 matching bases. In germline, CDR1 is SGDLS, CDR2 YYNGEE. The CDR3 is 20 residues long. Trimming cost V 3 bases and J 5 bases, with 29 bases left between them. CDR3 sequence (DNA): TGTGCCAGCAGCGCTTCTACCGGTGGGTGGGGCGGGGGCCGGACCGGGGAGCTGTTTTTT. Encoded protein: CASSASTGGWGGGRTGELFF.

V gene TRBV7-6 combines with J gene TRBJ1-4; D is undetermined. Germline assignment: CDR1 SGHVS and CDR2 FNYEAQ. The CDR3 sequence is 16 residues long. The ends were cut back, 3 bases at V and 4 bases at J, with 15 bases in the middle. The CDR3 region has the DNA TGTGCCAGCAGCTTGGTAGGAGGTCCCCATAATGAAAAACTGTTTTTT. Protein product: CASSLVGGPHNEKLFF.

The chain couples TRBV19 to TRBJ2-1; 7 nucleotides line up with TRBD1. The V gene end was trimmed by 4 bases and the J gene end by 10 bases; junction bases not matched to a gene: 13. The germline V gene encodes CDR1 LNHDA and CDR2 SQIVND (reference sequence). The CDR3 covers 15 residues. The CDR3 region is CASSRQTTGSLEQFF. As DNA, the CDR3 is TGTGCCAGTAGTAGACAGACGACAGGGTCCCTGGAGCAGTTCTTC.